This passage covers 24 T cell receptor beta chains from one sample sequenced in a study of cytotoxic CD8 clonotypes in ibrutinib-treated CLL. Produced via immunoSEQ multiplex PCR; TCRdb's table is partial and in-frame only. The sample holds over 100,000 clones, approximately 85% seen once. The sequences come from PBMCs, collected after 24 months of ibrutinib treatment. These receptors were obtained from a human donor with chronic lymphocytic leukemia.

V usage is TRBV19 and J usage is TRBJ2-1, with no clear D. The V gene lost 1 base and the J gene lost 1 base, with 5 bases spanning the gap. Germline V gene lookup returns CDR1 LNHDA and CDR2 SQIVND (reference sequence). This CDR3 region has 14 residues. The CDR3: CASSIGLSYNEQFF. The CDR3 DNA sequence: TGTGCCAGTAGTATAGGGTTGTCCTACAATGAGCAGTTCTTC. The whole variable domain, filled in from reference TRBV19 and TRBJ2-1, reads DGGITQSPKYLFRKEGQNVTLSCEQNLNHDAMYWYRQDPGQGLRLIYYSQIVNDFQKGDIAEGYSVSREKKESFPLTVTSAQKNPTAFYLCASSIGLSYNEQFFGPGTRLTVL.

The chain carries TRBV29-1 and TRBJ1-2; D may be TRBD1 (6 bases). This CDR3 is built from 13 residues. Trimming left V 6 bases short and J 3 bases short, with 14 bases between. Germline CDR1 and CDR2: SQVTM and ANQGSEA. The CDR3 sequence: CSVGGQVDYGYTF. The DNA of the CDR3 is TGCAGCGTGGGGGGGCAGGTGGACTATGGCTACACCTTC.

This clone showed up just once. V usage is TRBV6-1 and J usage is TRBJ2-3; D perhaps matches TRBD2 (6 bases). Germline V CDR1 and CDR2: MNHNS, SASEGT. The V and J ends lost 5 bases and 6 bases respectively, with 18 bases between them. The CDR3 has 15 residues. CDR3 amino acids: CASSQNTGVGDTQYF. In DNA, the CDR3 is TGTGCCAGCAGTCAGAACACGGGGGTGGGTGATACGCAGTATTTT.

V and J are TRBV15 and TRBJ2-5; D may be TRBD1 (5 bases). Germline assignment: CDR1 LNHNV and CDR2 YYDKDF (reference sequence). The CDR3 is 15 amino acids. Trimming left V 1 base short and J 1 base short, with 10 bases between. The CDR3 DNA reads TGTGCCACCAGCAGAGTCACAGGCCCCCAAGAGACCCAGTACTTC. Translating gives CATSRVTGPQETQYF.

The V gene is TRBV6-1, the J gene TRBJ2-4; the match to TRBD1 covers 9 bases. This CDR3 contains 14 residues. The V gene's germline CDR1 is MNHNS and CDR2 SASEGT. The junction had 5 bases not matched to a gene; V was cut back by 7 bases and J by 4 bases. DNA for the CDR3: TGTGCCAGCACTCCTGGGACAGGGAAAAACATTCAGTACTTC. Translated, it gives CASTPGTGKNIQYF.

The DNA for the CDR3 is TGTGCCACCAGCCTTATCATCCTGAAGGATCAGCCCCAGCATTTT. Translated, it gives CATSLIILKDQPQHF. This chain links TRBV15 with TRBJ1-5; D not certain. V was cut by 5 bases and J by 5 bases, with 16 bases left in between. The CDR3 spans 15 residues. Germline CDR1 and CDR2: LNHNV and YYDKDF (reference sequence).

The V and J genes are TRBV4-3 and TRBJ1-6; 7 nucleotides align to TRBD1. The V segment lost 0 bases and the J segment 4 bases; nucleotides outside the gene matches: 6. CDR1 is LGHNA, CDR2 YSLEER, per germline. CDR3 length equals 17 residues. The chain's CDR3 is CASSQERTGLYNSPLHF. CDR3 DNA: TGCGCCAGCAGCCAAGAACGGACAGGACTTTATAATTCACCCCTCCACTTT.

The chain has TRBV27 and TRBJ2-3, with 10 bases fitting TRBD1. The CDR3 contains 14 residues. With V trimmed by 5 bases and J by 9 bases, 8 bases remained unmatched. The germline V gene has CDR1 MNHEY and CDR2 SMNVEV (reference sequence). The CDR3 nucleotides are TGTGCCAGCAGTCCCGACAGGGGGCGAAACACGCAGTATTTT. Its translation: CASSPDRGRNTQYF.

V is TRBV18 and J is TRBJ1-1; no clear D. The CDR3 runs to 13 residues. V was cut by 4 bases and J by 1 base, with 7 bases left in between. Looked up from germline, CDR1 is KGHSH and CDR2 is LQKENI. CDR3 DNA sequence: TGTGCCAGCTCACAAGCAGCGAACACTGAAGCTTTCTTT. As protein: CASSQAANTEAFF. Together with reference TRBV18 and TRBJ1-1, the CDR3 gives the full variable domain: NAGVMQNPRHLVRRRGQEARLRCSPMKGHSHVYWYRQLPEEGLKFMVYLQKENIIDESGMPKERFSAEFPKEGPSILRIQQVVRGDSAAYFCASSQAANTEAFFGQGTRLTVV.

Only a few counts were recorded for this clone. The chain has TRBV25-1 and TRBJ2-3, with D perhaps TRBD2 (6 bases). V was trimmed by 1 base and J by 4 bases, leaving 12 bases between them. CDR1 MGHDK and CDR2 SYGVNS come from the germline V gene. This CDR3 comprises 15 residues. The CDR3 reads CASSELGERADTQYF. The CDR3 DNA reads as TGTGCCAGCAGTGAATTGGGGGAGCGGGCAGATACGCAGTATTTT. Based on the CDR3 plus reference TRBV25-1 and TRBJ2-3, the full variable domain is EADIYQTPRYLVIGTGKKITLECSQTMGHDKMYWYQQDPGMELHLIHYSYGVNSTEKGDLSSESTVSRIRTEHFPLTLESARPSHTSQYLCASSELGERADTQYFGPGTRLTVL.

The rearrangement joins TRBV5-4 to TRBJ2-7; maybe TRBD2 (5 bases). The CDR3 covers 12 residues. The V end lost 0 bases, the J end lost 6 bases, and 7 bases lay between the germline ends. Germline lookup yields CDR1 SGHNT and CDR2 YYREEE (reference sequence). The CDR3 loop is CASSLVATEQYF. CDR3 nucleotides: TGTGCCAGCAGCTTGGTAGCGACCGAGCAGTACTTC.

As to this clone: The sample has other DNA sequences that encode this CDR3 too. This rearrangement joins TRBV7-2 to TRBJ1-1, with a possible D match to TRBD1 (6 bases). The CDR3 runs 14 residues. V was clipped by 5 bases and J by 5 bases, with 15 bases between them. Germline V gives CDR1 SGHTA, CDR2 FQGNSA. The CDR3 coding sequence is TGTGCCAGCAGCCCCCAGGGGCGACGGACTGAAGCTTTCTTT. Translation gives CASSPQGRRTEAFF.

The gene calls are TRBV27 and TRBJ2-5; 9 nucleotides match TRBD2. V shed 5 bases and J 5 bases; nucleotides not matched to a gene: 12. The CDR3 consists of 16 residues. The germline V gene has CDR1 MNHEY and CDR2 SMNVEV (reference sequence). This chain's CDR3 is CASSPRTGAGGETQYF. The CDR3 DNA reads TGTGCCAGCAGTCCACGGACTGGGGCGGGGGGGGAGACCCAGTACTTC.

The rearrangement links TRBV28 to TRBJ2-7; D is ambiguous. CDR3 length equals 11 residues. V was clipped by 8 bases and J by 2 bases, with 7 bases between them. In germline, CDR1 is MDHEN, CDR2 SYDVKM. The CDR3 protein is CASLGTYEQYF. In nucleotides, the CDR3 is TGTGCCAGCTTAGGGACCTACGAGCAGTACTTC.

In this sample, this clone turned up a few times. The chain has TRBV7-9 and TRBJ2-3; 9 bases line up with TRBD1. CDR3 length: 16 amino acids. Germline CDR1 is SEHNR and CDR2 is FQNEAQ (reference sequence). V lost 4 bases, J lost 3 bases, and 8 bases stayed unmatched. The DNA of the CDR3 is TGTGCCAGCAGCTCGCTCTGGACAGGGGAAACAGATACGCAGTATTTT. Translated: CASSSLWTGETDTQYF. Looking up the rest from reference TRBV7-9 and TRBJ2-3 gives the full variable domain: DTGVSQNPRHKITKRGQNVTFRCDPISEHNRLYWYRQTLGQGPEFLTYFQNEAQLEKSRLLSDRFSAERPKGSFSTLEIQRTEQGDSAMYLCASSSLWTGETDTQYFGPGTRLTVL.

The J gene is TRBJ2-2, the V gene TRBV28, with D hard to call. V was pared by 8 bases and J by 6 bases, with 13 bases between. Germline V CDR1 and CDR2: MDHEN, SYDVKM. The CDR3 has 13 amino acids. CDR3 DNA: TGTGCCAGCCGTGGTCTCTTCCCCGGGGAGCTGTTTTTT. It translates to CASRGLFPGELFF. Full variable domain (remainder filled in from reference TRBV28 and TRBJ2-2): DVKVTQSSRYLVKRTGEKVFLECVQDMDHENMFWYRQDPGLGLRLIYFSYDVKMKEKGDIPEGYSVSREKKERFSLILESASTNQTSMYLCASRGLFPGELFFGEGSRLTVL.

This clone was picked up one time. V gene TRBV19 combines with J gene TRBJ2-3, with D possibly matching TRBD2 (6 bases). Germline lookup yields CDR1 LNHDA and CDR2 SQIVND (reference sequence). This CDR3 comprises 13 residues. V was trimmed by 7 bases and J by 1 base, leaving 9 bases between them. The CDR3 DNA is TGTGCCAGTAAATCGGGGGGCACAGATACGCAGTATTTT. As protein: CASKSGGTDTQYF.

This clone was observed a single time. The chain joins TRBV6-1 to TRBJ2-7; D possibly corresponds to TRBD2 (5 bases). The CDR3 has 14 residues. V was shortened by 8 bases and J by 3 bases, with 17 bases between the two germline ends. Germline lookup yields CDR1 MNHNS and CDR2 SASEGT. The CDR3 DNA is TGTGCCAGCTCTGGGAGTAGCGCTGACTACGAGCAGTACTTC. Translated, it gives CASSGSSADYEQYF.

The chain has TRBV6-6 and TRBJ2-3, with TRBD1 matching over 7 bases. V gave up 4 bases and J gave up 5 bases; unmatched junction bases: 12. The CDR3 spans 16 residues. Germline assignment: CDR1 MNHNY and CDR2 SVGAGI (reference sequence). In DNA, the CDR3 is TGTGCCAGCAGTTCGATGCATTCAGGGGGTCAAGATACGCAGTATTTT. Translated: CASSSMHSGGQDTQYF.

The CDR3 spells CASSLAGPGQETQYF. The DNA for the CDR3 is TGTGCCAGCAGCTTAGCGGGGCCAGGGCAAGAGACCCAGTACTTC. The chain couples TRBV7-2 to TRBJ2-5; D may be TRBD1 (5 bases). CDR3 size: 15 residues. Germline V CDR1 and CDR2: SGHTA, FQGNSA. Trimming shortened V by 0 bases and J by 2 bases, and 10 bases separated the two germline ends.

This chain uses TRBV4-2 with TRBJ1-2, with D unclear. V was clipped by 0 bases and J by 4 bases, with 12 bases between them. Germline lookup yields CDR1 LGHNA and CDR2 YNFKEQ. This CDR3 region has 15 residues. CDR3 coding DNA: TGTGCCAGCAGCCAAGACCCGAGAGAAGGCTATGGCTACACCTTC. Translated: CASSQDPREGYGYTF.

The genes are TRBV28 and TRBJ1-2; D not resolved. V shed 2 bases and J shed 3 bases, with 13 bases lying between them. CDR3 length: 15 amino acids. Germline V CDR1 and CDR2: MDHEN, SYDVKM. CDR3 region: CASSLSERSDYGYTF. The CDR3 DNA reads TGTGCCAGCAGTTTAAGCGAGCGCTCGGACTATGGCTACACCTTC.

The CDR3 region is CASSPNPRQVHDAGYTF. DNA of the CDR3: TGTGCCAGCAGCCCAAACCCTAGACAGGTCCACGATGCTGGCTACACCTTC. The chain couples TRBV7-9 to TRBJ1-2, with D perhaps matching TRBD1 (6 bases). V lost 5 bases and J lost 7, with 26 bases in between. This CDR3 is built from 17 residues. Germline assignment: CDR1 SEHNR and CDR2 FQNEAQ (reference sequence).

V usage is TRBV7-2 and J usage is TRBJ2-7; perhaps TRBD1 as D (5 bases). V was shortened by 4 bases and J by 6 bases, with 16 bases between the two germline ends. Germline V CDR1 and CDR2: SGHTA, FQGNSA. There are 14 residues in the CDR3. The CDR3 loop reads CASSSLSTAREQYF. Written as DNA, the CDR3 is TGTGCCAGCAGCTCCCTTTCGACAGCTCGCGAGCAGTACTTC.